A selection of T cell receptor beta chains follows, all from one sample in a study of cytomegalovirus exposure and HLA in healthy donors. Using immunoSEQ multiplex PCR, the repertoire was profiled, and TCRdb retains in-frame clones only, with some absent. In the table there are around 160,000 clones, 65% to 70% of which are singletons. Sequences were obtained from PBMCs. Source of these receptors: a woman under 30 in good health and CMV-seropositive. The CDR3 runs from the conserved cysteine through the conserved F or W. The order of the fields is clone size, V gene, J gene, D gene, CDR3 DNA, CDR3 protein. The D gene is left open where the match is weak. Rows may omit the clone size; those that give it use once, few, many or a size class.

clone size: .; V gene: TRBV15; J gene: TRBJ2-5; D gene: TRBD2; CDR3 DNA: TGTGCCACCAGCACGAGACTAGCGAAAAAAGAGACCCAGTACTTC; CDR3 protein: CATSTRLAKKETQYF
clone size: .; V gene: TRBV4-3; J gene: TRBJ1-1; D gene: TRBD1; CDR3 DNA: TGCGCCAGCAGCCAAGGCGGACAGGGCCGGGTGAACACTGAAGCTTTCTTT; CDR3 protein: CASSQGGQGRVNTEAFF
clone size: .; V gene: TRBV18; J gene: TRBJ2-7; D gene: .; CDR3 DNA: TGTGCCAGCTCACCGGACAGTTCCTACGAGCAGTACTTC; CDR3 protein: CASSPDSSYEQYF
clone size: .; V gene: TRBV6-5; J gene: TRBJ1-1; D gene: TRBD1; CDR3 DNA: TGTGCCAGCAGTTCCACGGACAGACAGGGTGAAGCTTTCTTT; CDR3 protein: CASSSTDRQGEAFF
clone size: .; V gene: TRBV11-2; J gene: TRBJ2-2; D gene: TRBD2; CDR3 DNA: TGTGCCAGCAGCTTAGTCCGGGGGGGGACCGGGGAGCTGTTTTTT; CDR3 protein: CASSLVRGGTGELFF
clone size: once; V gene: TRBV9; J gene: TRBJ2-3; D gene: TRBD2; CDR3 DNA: TGTGCCAGCAGCCCGGGGACTAGTAACGCCCATACGCAGTATTTT; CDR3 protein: CASSPGTSNAHTQYF
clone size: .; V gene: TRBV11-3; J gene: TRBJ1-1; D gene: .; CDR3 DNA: TGTGCCAGCAGCTTATCGGGGGGCACTGAAGCTTTCTTT; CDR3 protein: CASSLSGGTEAFF
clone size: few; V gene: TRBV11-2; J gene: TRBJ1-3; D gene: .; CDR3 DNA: TGTGCCAGCAGCTTAGATCGGGACTCTGGAAACACCATATATTTT; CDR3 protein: CASSLDRDSGNTIYF
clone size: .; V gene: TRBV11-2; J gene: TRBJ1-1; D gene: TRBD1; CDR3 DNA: TGTGCCAGCAGCTTAGGGAGAACAAAAACAGGGGCTGAAGCTTTCTTT; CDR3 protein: CASSLGRTKTGAEAFF
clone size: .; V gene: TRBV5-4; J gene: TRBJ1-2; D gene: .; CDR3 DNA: TGTGCCAGCAGTTTAAGACAGGAACCGTTTAGCTACACCTTC; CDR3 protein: CASSLRQEPFSYTF
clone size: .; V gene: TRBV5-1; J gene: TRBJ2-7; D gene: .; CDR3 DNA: TGCGCCAGCAGCTTGGCCGGGGGAGATGGAGTATTTGAGCAGTACTTC; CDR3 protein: CASSLAGGDGVFEQYF
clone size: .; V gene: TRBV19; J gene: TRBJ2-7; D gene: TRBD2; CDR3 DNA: TGTGCCAGTAGTATTACGCAAGGGGAGGGGTACGAGCAGTACTTC; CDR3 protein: CASSITQGEGYEQYF
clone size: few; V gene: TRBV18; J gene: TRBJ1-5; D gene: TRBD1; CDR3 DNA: TGTGCCAGCTCAGGAGGGACAGGGGATCAGCCCCAGCATTTT; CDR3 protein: CASSGGTGDQPQHF
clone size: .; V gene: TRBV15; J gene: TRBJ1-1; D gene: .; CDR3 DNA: TGTGCCACCAGCAGAGAGGTCGGTTCTTTGAACACTGAAGCTTTCTTT; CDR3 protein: CATSREVGSLNTEAFF
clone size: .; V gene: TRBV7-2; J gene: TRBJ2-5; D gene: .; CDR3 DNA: TGTGCCAGCAGCTTACTAGCCAGCCCGAGGGAGACCCAGTACTTC; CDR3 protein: CASSLLASPRETQYF
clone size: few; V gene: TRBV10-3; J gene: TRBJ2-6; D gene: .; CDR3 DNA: TGTGCCATCAGTGAGTCGGGGGGAGCGCGAGGGGCCAACGTCCTGACTTTC; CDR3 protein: CAISESGGARGANVLTF
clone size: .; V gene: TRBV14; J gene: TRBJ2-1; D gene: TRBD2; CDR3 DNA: TGTGCCAGCAGCCAAGTGCTCCGGCGGGGGGGGTCCTACAATGAGCAGTTCTTC; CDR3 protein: CASSQVLRRGGSYNEQFF
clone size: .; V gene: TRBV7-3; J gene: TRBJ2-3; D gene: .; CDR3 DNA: TGTGCCAGCAGCTTAACGGCCTCCACAGATACGCAGTATTTT; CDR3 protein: CASSLTASTDTQYF
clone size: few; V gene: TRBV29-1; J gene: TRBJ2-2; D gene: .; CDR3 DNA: TGCAGCGCCGGACTGGTCAACACCGGGGAGCTGTTTTTT; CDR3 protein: CSAGLVNTGELFF
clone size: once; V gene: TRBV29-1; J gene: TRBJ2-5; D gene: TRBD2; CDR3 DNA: TGCAGCGCATCTCTTAGCGGGAGTGAGACCCAGTACTTC; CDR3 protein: CSASLSGSETQYF
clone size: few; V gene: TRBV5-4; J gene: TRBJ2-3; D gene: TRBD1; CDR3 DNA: TGTGCCAGCAGCCGGGACAGGGGGAGGGATACGCAGTATTTT; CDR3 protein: CASSRDRGRDTQYF
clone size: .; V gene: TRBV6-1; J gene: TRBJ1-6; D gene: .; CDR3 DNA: TGTGCCAGCAGTGAAGTTCTGAGCTCCTATAATTCACCCCTCCACTTT; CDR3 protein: CASSEVLSSYNSPLHF
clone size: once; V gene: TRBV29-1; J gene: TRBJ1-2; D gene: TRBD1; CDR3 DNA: TGCAGCGTTGAGTTTAGTCCCGGACAGGGGGCGAACTATGGCTACACCTTC; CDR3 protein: CSVEFSPGQGANYGYTF
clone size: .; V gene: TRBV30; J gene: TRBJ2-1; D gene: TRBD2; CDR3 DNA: TGTGCCTGGAGTCCGGATTTAGGACTAGCGGCCTCCTACAATGAGCAGTTCTTC; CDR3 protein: CAWSPDLGLAASYNEQFF
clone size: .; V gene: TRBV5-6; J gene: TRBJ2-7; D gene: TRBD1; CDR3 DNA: TGTGCCAGCAGCCGGAGGACAGGTAGCTACGAGCAGTACTTC; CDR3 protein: CASSRRTGSYEQYF
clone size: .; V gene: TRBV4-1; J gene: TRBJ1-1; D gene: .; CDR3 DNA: TGCGCCAGCAGCCAAGCCCCCCGTGTCGGCACTGAAGCTTTCTTT; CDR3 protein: CASSQAPRVGTEAFF
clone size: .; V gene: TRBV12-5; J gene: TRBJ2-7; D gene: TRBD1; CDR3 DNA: TGTGCTAGTGGTGGTAGCCCGGGACAGGGTCTTGGCGAGCAGTACTTC; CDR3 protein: CASGGSPGQGLGEQYF
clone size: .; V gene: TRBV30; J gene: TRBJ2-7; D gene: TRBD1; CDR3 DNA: TGTGCCTGGAATAAACGGACAGGGACCCTATCCTACGAGCAGTACTTC; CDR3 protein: CAWNKRTGTLSYEQYF
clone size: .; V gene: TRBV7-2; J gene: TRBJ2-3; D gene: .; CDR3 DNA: TGTGCCAGCGGGACAACAGGGACAAAGTCGACAGATACGCAGTATTTT; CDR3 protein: CASGTTGTKSTDTQYF
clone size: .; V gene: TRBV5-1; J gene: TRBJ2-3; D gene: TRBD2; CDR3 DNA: TGCGCCAGCGTGAGCGGACTAGCGCGCACAGATACGCAGTATTTT; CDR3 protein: CASVSGLARTDTQYF
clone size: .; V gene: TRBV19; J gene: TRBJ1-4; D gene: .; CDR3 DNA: TGTGCCAGCAGAAGTCATGAAAAACTGTTTTTT; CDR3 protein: CASRSHEKLFF
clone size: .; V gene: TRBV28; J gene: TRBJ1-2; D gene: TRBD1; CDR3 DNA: TGTGCCAGCGGAAACAGGGGCGACAACTATGGCTACACCTTC; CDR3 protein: CASGNRGDNYGYTF
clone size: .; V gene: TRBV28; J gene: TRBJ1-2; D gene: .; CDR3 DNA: TGTGCCAGCAGACGAACGGGCTATGGCTACACCTTC; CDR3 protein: CASRRTGYGYTF
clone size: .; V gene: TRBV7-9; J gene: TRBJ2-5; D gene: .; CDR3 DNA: TGTGCCAGCAGCCCTCGTTGGGCTTATCAAGAGACCCAGTACTTC; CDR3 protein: CASSPRWAYQETQYF
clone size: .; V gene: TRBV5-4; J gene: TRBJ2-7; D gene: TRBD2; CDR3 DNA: TGTGCCAGCAGCTTTACCAAAACTAGCGCCAGCCTGGAGCAGTACTTC; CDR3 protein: CASSFTKTSASLEQYF
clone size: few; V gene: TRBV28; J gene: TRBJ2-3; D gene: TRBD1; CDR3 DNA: TGTGCCAGCAGTTGGGTTCCGGGACAGGGCACAGATACGCAGTATTTT; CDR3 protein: CASSWVPGQGTDTQYF
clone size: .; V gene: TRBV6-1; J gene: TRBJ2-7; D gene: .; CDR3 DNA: TGTGCCAGTGAGCTAGGAGAGGGCTACGAGCAGTACTTC; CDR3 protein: CASELGEGYEQYF
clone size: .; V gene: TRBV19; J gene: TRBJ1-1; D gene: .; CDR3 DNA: TGTGCCAGTAGTCAAGGACGGGCGGGGGGTGAAGCTTTCTTT; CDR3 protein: CASSQGRAGGEAFF
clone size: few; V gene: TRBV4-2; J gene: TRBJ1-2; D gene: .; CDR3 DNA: TGTGCCAGCAGCCAAGATCCGTTGGGGGCGAGACTAAATGGCTACACCTTC; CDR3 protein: CASSQDPLGARLNGYTF
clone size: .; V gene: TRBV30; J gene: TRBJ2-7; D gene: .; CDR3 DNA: TGTGCCTGGAGTGAGGGGGCCGCGGGGGAGCAGTACTTC; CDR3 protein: CAWSEGAAGEQYF
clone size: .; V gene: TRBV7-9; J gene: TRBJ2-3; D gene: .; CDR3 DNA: TGTGCCAGCAGAGCCCAGGGACATTATGCAGATACGCAGTATTTT; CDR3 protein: CASRAQGHYADTQYF
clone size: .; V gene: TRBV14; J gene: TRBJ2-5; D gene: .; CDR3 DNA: TGTGCCAGCAGCCGTGGAGGGGCAGAGACCCAGTACTTC; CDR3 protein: CASSRGGAETQYF
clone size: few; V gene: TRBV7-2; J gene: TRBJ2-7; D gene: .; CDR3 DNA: TGTGCCAGCAGCACAGTGATCTCCTACGAGCAGTACTTC; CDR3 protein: CASSTVISYEQYF